This T cell receptor beta chain was captured in a study of control samples from healthy donors and cancer patients. This CDR3 has 15 residues. Per germline, CDR1 MGHRA and CDR2 YSYEKL. The germline V and J ends were trimmed by 4 bases and 3 bases, with 13 bases remaining between them. Clones were read by immunoSEQ multiplex PCR, and TCRdb kept only the in-frame ones, dropping some. The sample has tens of thousands of clones, around 81% seen once. The sequence derives from a man aged 25-45 years in good health. The material sequenced was blood. V is TRBV4-1 and J is TRBJ1-5; D is possibly TRBD1 (6 bases). CDR3 amino acids: CASSLQPGHNQPQHF. As DNA, the CDR3 is TGCGCCAGCAGCCTACAACCGGGACACAATCAGCCCCAGCATTTT.